A single sample is the source of the 31 T cell receptor beta chains below, sequenced in a study of T cell changes during pregnancy in multiple sclerosis (dated by TCRdb to about 2019). Library prep was done by the immunoSEQ multiplex PCR assay. TCRdb limited this immuneACCESS table to in-frame rearrangements with V and J called. A share of clones is missing; checked studies link under half to unresolved V genes, and the rest is unexplained. A total of about 59,000 clones appear in this sample, roughly 95% of them only once. The ten largest clonotypes hold roughly 0.4% of the sample. Sequences were derived from CD4+ T cells from peripheral blood mononuclear cells, sampled before pregnancy. The receptors were gathered from a female donor with multiple sclerosis, enrolled in a pregnancy study.

The chain carries TRBV19 and TRBJ2-1, with 11 bases identical to TRBD2. Germline V lookup: CDR1 LNHDA, CDR2 SQIVND (reference sequence). This CDR3 is 16 amino acids long. With V trimmed by 5 bases and J by 5 bases, 8 bases remained unmatched. The CDR3: CASSAGLAGWDNEQFF. CDR3 nucleotides: TGTGCCAGTAGTGCCGGACTAGCGGGTTGGGACAATGAGCAGTTCTTC.

CDR3 protein: CASSLIPAGGPKSSYNEQFF. CDR3 in DNA: TGTGCCAGCAGCTTAATCCCAGCGGGAGGGCCTAAGAGCTCCTACAATGAGCAGTTCTTC. The V gene is TRBV7-3, the J gene TRBJ2-1; TRBD2 matches at 10 bases. Germline V gene lookup returns CDR1 SGHTA and CDR2 FQGTGA. J lost 0 bases, V lost 1 base, and 12 bases had no gene match. The CDR3 has 20 amino acids.

This sequence joins TRBV7-9 and TRBJ1-2; 7 bases fit TRBD1. The CDR3 has 16 amino acids. J was trimmed by 8 bases and V by 5 bases; bases with no gene match: 17. CDR1 and CDR2 from the germline V gene are SEHNR and FQNEAQ (reference sequence). CDR3 in DNA: TGTGCCAGCAGCAACCTAATCGTGGAGGGGGCAGGGGGCTACACCTTC. Protein sequence: CASSNLIVEGAGGYTF.

V and J are TRBV6-1 and TRBJ2-7, with a possible D match to TRBD2 (6 bases). CDR1 is MNHNS and CDR2 is SASEGT in the germline V gene. V lost 7 bases and J 3 bases, leaving 16 bases between the germline ends. There are 14 residues in the CDR3. The CDR3 DNA reads as TGTGCCAGCACCGGCGGGACGGACATCTACGAGCAGTACTTC. Translation: CASTGGTDIYEQYF.

The rearrangement links TRBV5-4 to TRBJ2-3; no definite D call. Per the germline V gene, CDR1 is SGHNT and CDR2 is YYREEE (reference sequence). The CDR3 contains 15 residues. Trimming pared 1 base from V and 6 bases from J, leaving 15 bases between. CDR3 coding DNA: TGTGCCAGCAGCTTGAACCCCCTCCTACCGGATACGCAGTATTTT. Translating it yields CASSLNPLLPDTQYF.

The V and J genes are TRBV11-1 and TRBJ2-1; 10 bases are a match to TRBD2. Trimming cost V 4 bases and J 2 bases; bases outside gene matches: 5. Germline V gene data show CDR1 as SGHAT and CDR2 as FQDESV (reference sequence). This CDR3 region has 16 residues. CDR3 DNA sequence: TGTGCCAGCAGCTCCTGGACTAGCGGCCCCTACAATGAGCAGTTCTTC. This gives the protein CASSSWTSGPYNEQFF. Full variable domain (missing parts from reference TRBV11-1 and TRBJ2-1): EAEVAQSPRYKITEKSQAVAFWCDPISGHATLYWYRQILGQGPELLVQFQDESVVDDSQLPKDRFSAERLKGVDSTLKIQPAELGDSAMYLCASSSWTSGPYNEQFFGPGTRLTVL.

The chain employs TRBV5-5 and TRBJ2-2; D may be TRBD2 (5 bases). CDR3 length: 14 amino acids. Per the germline V gene, CDR1 is SGHKS and CDR2 is YYEKEE (reference sequence). The germline V and J ends were trimmed by 4 bases and 6 bases, with 13 bases remaining between them. The CDR3 bases are TGTGCCAGCAGCACTATACTAGTCGCCGGGGAGCTGTTTTTT. Its translation is CASSTILVAGELFF.

The J gene is TRBJ2-1, the V gene TRBV4-3, with 11 positions matching TRBD2. Trimming took 0 bases from V and 6 from J; bases not matched to a gene: 10. Germline V gene data show CDR1 as LGHNA and CDR2 as YSLEER. The CDR3 is 18 residues long. CDR3 in DNA: TGCGCCAGCAGCCAAGAAGGTCCACTAGCGGGAGCTCGCAATGAGCAGTTCTTC. Protein: CASSQEGPLAGARNEQFF.

CDR3: CASSGRVYTGELFF. CDR3 in DNA: TGTGCCAGCAGCGGCAGGGTTTACACCGGGGAGCTGTTTTTT. The genes are TRBV14 and TRBJ2-2; D perhaps matches TRBD1 (5 bases). Germline lookup yields CDR1 SGHDN and CDR2 FVKESK. This CDR3 spans 14 amino acids. V was cut by 5 bases and J by 3 bases, with 10 bases left in between.

V is TRBV7-9 and J is TRBJ2-5; D unclear. The CDR3 contains 12 residues. CDR1 and CDR2 from the germline V gene are SEHNR and FQNEAQ (reference sequence). The germline V and J ends were trimmed by 7 bases and 7 bases, with 13 bases remaining between them. DNA for the CDR3: TGTGCCAGCACCCCGGTTAGAGGGACCCAGTACTTC. Protein sequence: CASTPVRGTQYF.

The chain carries TRBV5-1 and TRBJ2-1; 10 bases are a match to TRBD2. Trimming removed 3 bases from V and 9 bases from J; junction bases left unmatched: 12. In germline, CDR1 is SGHRS, CDR2 YFSETQ. This CDR3 has 16 amino acids. DNA of the CDR3: TGCGCCAGCAGCTCGGATTCGGGGCTAGCGGGAGCTGAGCAGTTCTTC. Protein product: CASSSDSGLAGAEQFF.

The chain links TRBV2 to TRBJ2-5; 7 nucleotides agree with TRBD2. Losses at the gene ends were 6 bases for V and 5 bases for J; bases not matched to a gene: 12. CDR1 SNHLY and CDR2 FYNNEI come from the germline V gene. The CDR3 length is 15 residues. CDR3 in amino acids: CASSPVGGSGETQYF. The DNA for the CDR3 is TGTGCCAGCAGCCCGGTGGGAGGGAGTGGGGAGACCCAGTACTTC.

The CDR3 protein is CASSKGQASLTDTQYF. The DNA of the CDR3 is TGTGCCAGCAGTAAAGGACAGGCTTCCCTTACAGATACGCAGTATTTT. The rearrangement uses TRBV6-1 and TRBJ2-3, with 7 nucleotides matching TRBD1. The CDR3 consists of 16 residues. In germline, CDR1 is MNHNS, CDR2 SASEGT. V dropped 5 bases and J dropped 3; count of bases not matched to a gene: 11.

The DNA of the CDR3 is TGTGCCAGCAGCCGAGACATTAGCAATCAGCCCCAGCATTTT. This sequence encodes CASSRDISNQPQHF. This sequence joins TRBV7-9 and TRBJ1-5; D is uncertain. This CDR3 comprises 14 residues. Looked up from germline, CDR1 is SEHNR and CDR2 is FQNEAQ (reference sequence). Trimming removed 5 bases from V and 0 bases from J, with 8 bases in between.

The chain has TRBV6-5 and TRBJ2-7, with a tentative D call TRBD1 (6 bases). The ends were cut back, 2 bases at V and 6 bases at J, with 14 bases in the middle. Germline-derived CDR1 and CDR2 are MNHEY and SVGAGI. The CDR3 runs to 14 residues. CDR3 nucleotides: TGTGCCAGCAGTTACCGCCGGGACATGGGCGAGCAGTACTTC. This codes for CASSYRRDMGEQYF.

The chain is built from TRBV6-1 and TRBJ2-3; 9 positions match TRBD2. The V and J ends lost 6 bases and 0 bases, in that order; junction bases with no gene match: 4. The CDR3 totals 15 residues. The germline gives CDR1 MNHNS, CDR2 SASEGT. The CDR3 coding sequence is TGTGCCAGCAGCCGACTAGCGGCTAGCACAGATACGCAGTATTTT. Translated, it gives CASSRLAASTDTQYF.

CDR3 nucleotide sequence: TGTGCCAGTAGTTCCACTATAAGCTCCTACGAGCAGTACTTC. It is translated as CASSSTISSYEQYF. The rearrangement joins TRBV19 to TRBJ2-7; D uncertain. V was pared by 5 bases and J by 0 bases, with 11 bases between. The CDR3 has 14 residues. The germline V gene has CDR1 LNHDA and CDR2 SQIVND (reference sequence).

This chain connects TRBV28 to TRBJ1-2, with 12 bases aligning to TRBD1. The V gene's germline CDR1 is MDHEN and CDR2 SYDVKM. There are 16 residues in the CDR3. Unmatched junction bases numbered 11, after V lost 6 bases and J lost 6 bases. The CDR3 DNA sequence: TGTGCCAGCAGAACGGGACAGGGGGCGCGAAAGAATGGCTACACCTTC. It encodes CASRTGQGARKNGYTF.

The chain is built from TRBV4-3 and TRBJ1-5; maybe TRBD1 (5 bases). The V end was cut by 0 bases, the J end by 3 bases, with 12 bases between. Germline V gives CDR1 LGHNA, CDR2 YSLEER. The CDR3 length is 16 residues. CDR3 in DNA: TGCGCCAGCAGCCAAGACTGGGGGGGGGTCAATCAGCCCCAGCATTTT. This codes for CASSQDWGGVNQPQHF.

Notes on this clone: This same CDR3 is encoded by further DNA sequences in the sample. This chain uses TRBV2 with TRBJ2-3; possible D gene TRBD2, 6 bases. Germline CDR1 and CDR2: SNHLY and FYNNEI. Trimming pared 6 bases from V and 0 bases from J, leaving 13 bases between. The CDR3 loop spans 15 amino acids. The CDR3 reads CASRDYTSSTDTQYF. DNA of the CDR3: TGTGCCAGCAGGGACTATACCTCTAGCACAGATACGCAGTATTTT.

J is TRBJ2-5 and V is TRBV7-6, with 8 bases that match TRBD1. This CDR3 is 16 amino acids long. Unmatched junction bases numbered 9, after V lost 1 base and J lost 5 bases. The germline V gene encodes CDR1 SGHVS and CDR2 FNYEAQ. The DNA of the CDR3 is TGTGCCAGCAGCTTAGTGGGGGGCAGGGGGCCGGAGACCCAGTACTTC. Its translation: CASSLVGGRGPETQYF.

This rearrangement joins TRBV7-2 to TRBJ1-4, with 9 bases that match TRBD1. CDR1 and CDR2 from the germline V gene are SGHTA and FQGNSA. V lost 5 bases to trimming and J lost 4 bases; unmatched junction nucleotides: 5. The CDR3 spans 15 residues. CDR3 protein: CASSVQGANNEKLFF. Here the CDR3 DNA reads TGTGCCAGCAGCGTACAGGGGGCCAATAATGAAAAACTGTTTTTT.

V and J are TRBV7-2 and TRBJ2-7, with TRBD2 matching over 10 bases. This CDR3 contains 14 residues. Germline V gene sequence: CDR1 SGHTA, CDR2 FQGNSA. The trim removed 3 bases at V and 10 bases at J, leaving 9 bases unmatched. The CDR3 DNA reads TGTGCCAGCAGCTTCCGGGCTAGCGGGAGTCTACAGTACTTC. Its translation is CASSFRASGSLQYF.

This rearrangement joins TRBV5-5 to TRBJ2-5, with 9 bases fitting TRBD2. The CDR3 loop spans 18 amino acids. The J segment lost 0 bases and the V segment lost 1 base, leaving 10 bases of the junction unmatched. Germline loops: CDR1 SGHKS, CDR2 YYEKEE (reference sequence). CDR3 nucleotide sequence: TGTGCCAGCAGCTTGTTGTTAGGGCTAGCGGGACACCAAGAGACCCAGTACTTC. Protein sequence: CASSLLLGLAGHQETQYF. The variable domain in full, completed from reference TRBV5-5 and TRBJ2-5, reads DAGVTQSPTHLIKTRGQQVTLRCSPISGHKSVSWYQQVLGQGPQFIFQYYEKEERGRGNFPDRFSARQFPNYSSELNVNALLLGDSALYLCASSLLLGLAGHQETQYFGPGTRLLVL.

The chain is built from TRBV5-1 and TRBJ2-1; D remains ambiguous. Germline V gene lookup returns CDR1 SGHRS and CDR2 YFSETQ. V lost 4 bases and J 1 base, leaving 6 bases between the germline ends. CDR3 length equals 13 residues. CDR3 sequence: CASSLGSYNEQFF. The CDR3 coding sequence is TGCGCCAGCAGCCTCGGGTCCTACAATGAGCAGTTCTTC. Drawing the rest from reference TRBV5-1 and TRBJ2-1, the complete variable domain is KAGVTQTPRYLIKTRGQQVTLSCSPISGHRSVSWYQQTPGQGLQFLFEYFSETQRNKGNFPGRFSGRQFSNSRSEMNVSTLELGDSALYLCASSLGSYNEQFFGPGTRLTVL.

This rearrangement joins TRBV4-3 to TRBJ2-2, with D tentatively TRBD1 (5 bases). V was shortened by 0 bases and J by 1 base, with 6 bases between the two germline ends. CDR1 is LGHNA and CDR2 is YSLEER in the germline V gene. CDR3 length: 15 amino acids. The CDR3 loop is CASSQEGRNTGELFF. CDR3 sequence (DNA): TGCGCCAGCAGCCAAGAGGGGCGGAACACCGGGGAGCTGTTTTTT.

The rearrangement links TRBV19 to TRBJ2-2, with TRBD1 matching over 7 bases. V was pared by 8 bases and J by 2 bases, with 8 bases of the junction left unmatched. The CDR3 is 15 residues long. Germline values: CDR1 LNHDA, CDR2 SQIVND (reference sequence). The CDR3 region has the DNA TGTGCCAGTTCCCGGGGACAGCCTAACACCGGGGAGCTGTTTTTT. It yields the protein CASSRGQPNTGELFF.

V gene TRBV19 combines with J gene TRBJ2-1; 7 bases agree with TRBD1. CDR3 length: 20 residues. Per germline, CDR1 LNHDA and CDR2 SQIVND (reference sequence). V lost 0 bases to trimming and J lost 0 bases; unmatched junction nucleotides: 14. The CDR3 sequence is CASSIDAYPGAGGSYNEQFF. In DNA, the CDR3 is TGTGCCAGTAGTATAGATGCGTATCCTGGGGCAGGGGGCTCCTACAATGAGCAGTTCTTC. Full variable domain (remainder filled in from reference TRBV19 and TRBJ2-1): DGGITQSPKYLFRKEGQNVTLSCEQNLNHDAMYWYRQDPGQGLRLIYYSQIVNDFQKGDIAEGYSVSREKKESFPLTVTSAQKNPTAFYLCASSIDAYPGAGGSYNEQFFGPGTRLTVL.

V gene TRBV11-2 combines with J gene TRBJ2-2; 8 nucleotides align to TRBD1. Per the germline V gene, CDR1 is SGHAT and CDR2 is FQNNGV. With V trimmed by 5 bases and J by 7 bases, 15 bases remained unmatched. The CDR3 length is 17 residues. This CDR3 is CASSHQVGTGWGGELFF. CDR3 in DNA: TGTGCCAGCAGCCACCAAGTGGGGACAGGTTGGGGCGGGGAGCTGTTTTTT.

J is TRBJ2-2 and V is TRBV7-6; 12 bases are a match to TRBD1. The CDR3 consists of 17 residues. The junction had 4 bases not matched to a gene; V was cut back by 5 bases and J by 0 bases. Germline V CDR1 and CDR2: SGHVS, FNYEAQ. In DNA, the CDR3 is TGTGCCAGCAGCCCTGGGACAGGGGGCGCGAACACCGGGGAGCTGTTTTTT. This sequence encodes CASSPGTGGANTGELFF.

The chain recombines TRBV18 with TRBJ2-7; 8 bases match TRBD1. Trimming cost V 3 bases and J 3 bases; bases outside gene matches: 7. The CDR3 spans 15 residues. Germline V CDR1 and CDR2: KGHSH, LQKENI. The CDR3, as DNA: TGTGCCAGCTCACCTTCGGACAGGGTGGGCTACGAGCAGTACTTC. The encoded protein is CASSPSDRVGYEQYF. Variable domain in full (rest from reference TRBV18 and TRBJ2-7): NAGVMQNPRHLVRRRGQEARLRCSPMKGHSHVYWYRQLPEEGLKFMVYLQKENIIDESGMPKERFSAEFPKEGPSILRIQQVVRGDSAAYFCASSPSDRVGYEQYFGPGTRLTVT.